A single sample gave rise to the 24 T cell receptor beta chains below, sequenced in a study of T-cell memory formation after mild COVID-19 (dated by TCRdb to about 2021). Preparation of the library involved 5' RACE. The sequencing machine was an Illumina NovaSeq 6000. The public reads were reanalyzed by TCRdb: fastp trimming at Q25, MiXCR alignment, in-frame beta chains only. Records with the same CDR3 protein are collapsed into one entry carrying the most frequent genes and DNA. A total of about 400,000 distinct CDR3 sequences appear in this sample, roughly a quarter of them only once. Of the sample, over 10% falls within the top ten clones. Sequencing was carried out using PBMCs or a T cell subset sorted from them (not recorded which). The receptors stem from an adult woman who had mild COVID-19 (a few samples of this study predate the infection). The sample titles of this study are shuffled in the database, so cell type and time point are left out; the donor was told from shared clones.

The rearrangement links TRBV7-2 to TRBJ2-7, with D possibly being TRBD1 or TRBD2 (7 bases each). CDR1 SGHTA and CDR2 FQGNSA come from the germline V gene. V was shortened by 5 bases and J by 6 bases, with 17 bases between the two germline ends. This CDR3 is 14 amino acids long. The CDR3 protein is CASSLQGQRGEQYF. CDR3 bases: TGTGCCAGCAGCCTACAGGGACAGCGGGGCGAGCAGTACTTC. Complete variable domain (other parts from reference TRBV7-2 and TRBJ2-7): GAGVSQSPSNKVTEKGKDVELRCDPISGHTALYWYRQSLGQGLEFLIYFQGNSAPDKSGLPSDRFSAERTGGSVSTLTIQRTQQEDSAVYLCASSLQGQRGEQYFGPGTRLTVT.

On this clonotype: A much bigger clone sits one base away, suggesting this may be a read error. This chain uses TRBV3-1 with TRBJ2-7, with D maybe TRBD2 (5 bases). In germline, CDR1 is LGHDT, CDR2 YNNKEL (reference sequence). This CDR3 has 13 amino acids. V was clipped by 3 bases and J by 9 bases, with 15 bases between them. The CDR3: CASSHDVEGRQYF. In DNA, the CDR3 is TGTGCCAGCAGCCATGATGTAGAGGGAAGGCAGTACTTC.

This clonotype was picked up a small number of times. This chain joins TRBV29-1 and TRBJ2-7; the D gene is possibly TRBD2 (5 bases). CDR1 is SQVTM, CDR2 ANQGSEA, per germline. The CDR3 consists of 12 residues. V was pared by 0 bases and J by 4 bases, with 7 bases between. The CDR3: CSVEEGGYEQYF. The CDR3 nucleotides are TGCAGCGTTGAAGAGGGCGGGTACGAGCAGTACTTC.

A few counts support this clonotype. The rearrangement uses TRBV12-3 or TRBV12-4 and TRBJ2-4, with D maybe TRBD1 (7 bases). The CDR3 covers 13 residues. V lost 6 bases and J 8 bases, leaving 14 bases between the germline ends. This CDR3 is CASSLRGDDIQYF. CDR3 nucleotides: TGTGCCAGCAGCCTCAGGGGGGATGACATTCAGTACTTC.

The V and J genes are TRBV9 and TRBJ2-7, with 7 nucleotides matching TRBD1. The end of the DNA aligns better with TRBJ2-1, so the J call may be wrong. Per the germline V gene, CDR1 is SGDLS and CDR2 is YYNGEE. CDR3 length: 14 amino acids. The CDR3 DNA follows: TGTGCCAGCAGCGTCGCCGGGACAGACAATGAGCAGTTCTTC. It encodes CASSVAGTDNEQFF.

The chain employs TRBV29-1 and TRBJ2-2, with D tentatively TRBD1 or TRBD2 (5 bases each). Germline lookup yields CDR1 SQVTM and CDR2 ANQGSEA. Between the trimmed V and J ends, which lost 1 base and 0 bases, there was a span of 15 bases. This CDR3 region has 17 residues. The CDR3 DNA sequence: TGCAGCGTTGAAGCCCCGGGGCAGTCTACGAACACCGGGGAGCTGTTTTTT. As protein: CSVEAPGQSTNTGELFF.

J is TRBJ2-7 and V is TRBV7-3; D is possibly TRBD1 or TRBD2 (5 bases each). Germline assignment: CDR1 SGHTA and CDR2 FQGTGA. The V and J ends lost 5 bases and 3 bases respectively, with 20 bases between them. CDR3 length: 16 amino acids. CDR3 region: CASSPSGTSIVYEQYF. CDR3 in DNA: TGTGCCAGCAGCCCCTCCGGGACGTCAATAGTCTACGAGCAGTACTTC.

The gene calls are TRBV4-3 and TRBJ2-3; D remains unclear. Trimming cost V 4 bases and J 1 base, with 12 bases left between them. CDR1 and CDR2 from the germline V gene are LGHNA and YSLEER. The CDR3 covers 15 residues. This CDR3 is CASSPWGLRTDTQYF. DNA for the CDR3: TGCGCCAGCAGCCCTTGGGGTCTTCGCACAGATACGCAGTATTTT.

DNA for the CDR3: TGTGCCAGCAGCCAAGCGTTGTTTCGTGGGAACACCGGGGAGCTGTTTTTT. Its translation is CASSQALFRGNTGELFF. The chain recombines TRBV4-2 with TRBJ2-2; no reliable D call. There are 17 residues in the CDR3. V was trimmed by 1 base and J by 1 base, leaving 13 bases between them. Germline V gene lookup returns CDR1 LGHNA and CDR2 YNFKEQ.

This clonotype occurred once. V gene TRBV18 combines with J gene TRBJ2-5, with D perhaps assigned TRBD1 or TRBD2 (5 bases each). Trimming took off 0 bases at V and 5 bases at J, with 13 bases between the two ends. Germline-derived CDR1 and CDR2 are KGHSH and LQKENI. CDR3 length equals 15 residues. Here the CDR3 DNA reads TGTGCCAGCTCACCACCTTGGGACCCAGGGGAGACCCAGTACTTC. It codes for CASSPPWDPGETQYF.

Comment on this clonotype: A much more abundant neighbour one base away suggests this may be a read error. This chain links TRBV5-1 with TRBJ2-1, with 10 bases lining up with TRBD1. The CDR3 is 14 residues long. Germline V lookup: CDR1 SGHRS, CDR2 YFSETQ. The junction had 2 bases not matched to a gene; V was cut back by 2 bases and J by 6 bases. The chain's CDR3 is CASSFGTGANEQFF. CDR3 sequence (DNA): TGCGCCAGCAGCTTCGGGACAGGGGCCAATGAGCAGTTCTTC.

This chain links TRBV7-8 with TRBJ2-7; TRBD1 matches at 10 bases. Trimming took 6 bases from V and 3 from J; bases not matched to a gene: 8. Germline V gives CDR1 SGHVS, CDR2 FQNEAQ. The CDR3 is 15 amino acids. In DNA form, the CDR3 reads TGTGCCAGCAGATCTCACCGGGACAGGGGCTACGAGCAGTACTTC. Amino acids: CASRSHRDRGYEQYF.

V is TRBV29-1 and J is TRBJ2-7, with 8 positions matching TRBD1. The V gene's germline CDR1 is SQVTM and CDR2 ANQGSEA. J lost 1 base, V lost 5 bases, and 4 bases had no gene match. The length of the CDR3 is 13 residues. CDR3 residues: CSVTGQVSYEQYF. As DNA, the CDR3 is TGCAGCGTTACGGGACAGGTTTCCTACGAGCAGTACTTC.

The J gene is TRBJ1-4, the V gene TRBV14; a possible D gene is TRBD1 (5 bases). Trimming shortened V by 0 bases and J by 3 bases, and 8 bases separated the two germline ends. The CDR3 runs 15 residues. Germline V gene sequence: CDR1 SGHDN, CDR2 FVKESK. This CDR3 is CASSQDLGANEKLFF. CDR3 DNA: TGTGCCAGCAGCCAAGATTTAGGGGCTAATGAAAAACTGTTTTTT.

The gene calls are TRBV5-1 and TRBJ1-5; 7 nucleotides agree with TRBD1. The CDR3 runs to 15 residues. V was pared by 4 bases and J by 4 bases, with 8 bases of the junction left unmatched. Germline CDR1 SGHRS, CDR2 YFSETQ. The CDR3 region has the DNA TGCGCCAGCAGCCCCGGACAGGCTGCGAATCAGCCCCAGCATTTT. It encodes CASSPGQAANQPQHF.

J is TRBJ2-7 and V is TRBV16; TRBD2 aligns across 7 bases. The CDR3 length is 12 residues. J was trimmed by 12 bases and V by 1 base; bases with no gene match: 6. The germline V gene has CDR1 KGHSY and CDR2 FQNENV. This CDR3 is CASSQYAGVPYF. The CDR3 DNA sequence: TGTGCCAGCAGCCAATACGCGGGAGTCCCGTACTTC. Looking up the rest from reference TRBV16 and TRBJ2-7 gives the full variable domain: GEEVAQTPKHLVRGEGQKAKLYCAPIKGHSYVFWYQQVLKNEFKFLISFQNENVFDETGMPKERFSAKCLPNSPCSLEIQATKLEDSAVYFCASSQYAGVPYFGPGTRLTVT.

This clonotype was detected a few times. In DNA form, the CDR3 reads TGTGCCAGCACCCTGTACCGAGTACGGGACAGCCTTAATGAAAAACTGTTTTTT. Protein sequence: CASTLYRVRDSLNEKLFF. The chain is built from TRBV7-9 and TRBJ1-4, with 7 bases matching TRBD1. Germline loops: CDR1 SEHNR, CDR2 FQNEAQ (reference sequence). V was clipped by 7 bases and J by 4 bases; unmatched bases: 18. This CDR3 spans 18 amino acids. Drawing the rest from reference TRBV7-9 and TRBJ1-4, the complete variable domain is DTGVSQNPRHKITKRGQNVTFRCDPISEHNRLYWYRQTLGQGPEFLTYFQNEAQLEKSRLLSDRFSAERPKGSFSTLEIQRTEQGDSAMYLCASTLYRVRDSLNEKLFFGSGTQLSVL.

There are a few counts of this clonotype. The J gene is TRBJ2-3, the V gene TRBV5-1; 7 bases are a match to TRBD2. The germline V gene has CDR1 SGHRS and CDR2 YFSETQ. The CDR3 is 15 residues long. Losses at the gene ends were 4 bases for V and 2 bases for J; bases not matched to a gene: 7. This chain's CDR3 is CASSTWTRNTDTQYF. The CDR3 nucleotides are TGCGCCAGCAGCACCTGGACTAGGAACACAGATACGCAGTATTTT.

DNA for the CDR3: TGCAGCGGATCCGGGACAGCCGAATGGAACCAAGAGACCCAGTACTTC. Translating gives CSGSGTAEWNQETQYF. J is TRBJ2-5 and V is TRBV20-1; TRBD1 matches 7 bases. Germline CDR1 reads DFQATT; CDR2 reads SNEGSKA (reference sequence). The CDR3 consists of 16 residues.

The rearrangement joins TRBV6-5 to TRBJ2-5; 11 bases align to TRBD2. The V and J ends lost 0 bases and 5 bases, in that order; junction bases with no gene match: 8. This CDR3 is 17 amino acids long. Germline V gene lookup returns CDR1 MNHEY and CDR2 SVGAGI. The CDR3 sequence: CASSYSTSGALRETQYF. The CDR3 DNA sequence: TGTGCCAGCAGTTACTCGACTAGCGGGGCCCTGCGGGAGACCCAGTACTTC.

This clonotype turned up a few times. The J gene is TRBJ2-5, the V gene TRBV7-9; 8 bases agree with TRBD1. This CDR3 contains 14 residues. Germline values: CDR1 SEHNR, CDR2 FQNEAQ (reference sequence). J was trimmed by 3 bases and V by 5 bases; bases with no gene match: 5. The CDR3 DNA follows: TGTGCCAGCAGCGCCTGGACAGGGAAAGAGACCCAGTACTTC. It codes for CASSAWTGKETQYF.

J is TRBJ1-4 and V is TRBV2; maybe TRBD1 (5 bases). V was pared by 3 bases and J by 13 bases, with 9 bases between. The CDR3 totals 11 residues. The germline V gene encodes CDR1 SNHLY and CDR2 FYNNEI. As DNA, the CDR3 is TGTGCCAGCAGTGAGAGGGGAAGACTGTTTTTT. Its translation: CASSERGRLFF.

The rearrangement joins TRBV7-2 to TRBJ1-1, with 9 bases aligning to TRBD1. Trimming cost V 1 base and J 8 bases; bases outside gene matches: 2. Germline CDR1 is SGHTA and CDR2 is FQGNSA. This CDR3 spans 13 amino acids. The DNA of the CDR3 is TGTGCCAGCAGCTTAGACAGGGGGCGAGAAGCTTTCTTT. Translation: CASSLDRGREAFF. The variable domain in full, with the rest retrieved from reference TRBV7-2 and TRBJ1-1, is GAGVSQSPSNKVTEKGKDVELRCDPISGHTALYWYRQSLGQGLEFLIYFQGNSAPDKSGLPSDRFSAERTGGSVSTLTIQRTQQEDSAVYLCASSLDRGREAFFGQGTRLTVV.

This chain joins TRBV24-1 and TRBJ2-5; weak D call: TRBD1 (6 bases). CDR3 length: 14 residues. Trimming removed 10 bases from V and 4 bases from J, with 18 bases in between. Per germline, CDR1 KGHDR and CDR2 SFDVKD. CDR3 in amino acids: CATGMTGGGETQYF. As DNA, the CDR3 is TGTGCCACAGGAATGACAGGAGGTGGAGAGACCCAGTACTTC.